The 6 T cell receptor beta chains below come from one sample, sequenced in a study of shared T cell receptors in the human thymus. The table came from immunoSEQ multiplex PCR; TCRdb's copy has only in-frame clones and leaves some out. The profile shows approximately 760,000 clones, roughly 88% of them singletons. Separately, the same data were catalogued under a study of human thymus T cells.

Source material: thymocytes. The receptor set was obtained from a girl less than two years old with a congenital heart defect.

V is TRBV2 and J is TRBJ2-3; TRBD2 agrees at 12 bases. J was trimmed by 4 bases and V by 5 bases; bases with no gene match: 16. CDR1 is SNHLY, CDR2 FYNNEI, per germline. This CDR3 spans 19 amino acids. Here the CDR3 DNA reads TGTGCCAGCAGTACCTCTTACTCCCGACTAGCGGGGGAACCAGATACGCAGTATTTT. Protein product: CASSTSYSRLAGEPDTQYF.

This chain uses TRBV30 with TRBJ2-2; 10 positions match TRBD2. V trimming: 3 bases; J trimming: 7 bases; junction bases outside the gene matches: 8. This CDR3 comprises 15 residues. In germline, CDR1 is GTSNPN, CDR2 SVGIG (reference sequence). CDR3 bases: TGTGCCTGGAGCCTAGCGGGGGATTGTAGCGGGGAGCTGTTTTTT. Its translation: CAWSLAGDCSGELFF.

The chain uses TRBV5-1 and TRBJ1-1; D is unclear. The ends were cut back, 0 bases at V and 6 bases at J, with 12 bases in the middle. The germline gives CDR1 SGHRS, CDR2 YFSETQ. The CDR3 contains 14 residues. The CDR3 spells CASSLAPGWPEAFF. The CDR3 region has the DNA TGCGCCAGCAGCTTGGCCCCAGGCTGGCCTGAAGCTTTCTTT.

The V call is TRBV5-8, the J call TRBJ1-5, with D unresolved. CDR1 and CDR2 from the germline V gene are SGHTS and YDEGEE. This CDR3 is 17 amino acids long. V was pared by 0 bases and J by 2 bases, with 15 bases between. The CDR3 spells CASSLAEKTRGNQPQHF. The CDR3 coding sequence is TGTGCCAGCAGCTTGGCCGAGAAAACTCGGGGCAATCAGCCCCAGCATTTT.

The CDR3 loop is CASSQDWGPGELFF. Written as DNA, the CDR3 is TGCGCCAGCAGCCAAGATTGGGGGCCCGGGGAGCTGTTTTTT. V is TRBV4-3 and J is TRBJ2-2, with D perhaps matching TRBD1 (6 bases). Deletions cut 0 bases from V and 6 bases from J, with 8 bases between. Looked up from germline, CDR1 is LGHNA and CDR2 is YSLEER. The CDR3 covers 14 residues.

This clone has a single count. This rearrangement joins TRBV28 to TRBJ2-7, with 7 bases identical to TRBD1. The V gene end was trimmed by 6 bases and the J gene end by 2 bases; junction bases not matched to a gene: 16. Germline V gene lookup returns CDR1 MDHEN and CDR2 SYDVKM. The CDR3 consists of 17 residues. CDR3 bases: TGTGCCAGCAGCCTTACCCGCGACCGGGACAGTACCTACGAGCAGTACTTC. Its translation is CASSLTRDRDSTYEQYF.